The source of this T cell receptor beta chain is a study of blood T cell repertoires in COVID-19. At the level of the study: T cells, B-cell-depleted T cells, or PBMCs supplied cDNA or gDNA.

Trimming took 6 bases from V and 2 from J; bases not matched to a gene: 7. The CDR3 length is 16 residues. Germline values: CDR1 MNHEY, CDR2 SMNVEV (reference sequence). Cohort placement rested on clinical history that participants reported themselves. All recovered Cohort 3 donors got two negative PCRs, got clearance, or saw symptom resolution. Study processing details: Counts of nucleated cells, estimated from reference gene primer amplification, were obtained. Measured with immunoSEQ multiplex PCR; TCRdb has only the in-frame clones, and not every one. D and trimming were read from the DNA, whereas the V and J calls and clone size are those reported in that table. The sample contains over 250,000 clones, nearly 90% of which appear only once.

This sequence originates from a woman in her fifties or sixties who had recovered from COVID-19. The rearrangement links TRBV27 to TRBJ1-2, with 12 bases that match TRBD1. The sequenced material came from PBMCs or T cells enriched from blood (not recorded which). The CDR3 region has the DNA TGTGCCAGCAGCACCGGGACAGGGGGCTTCAACTATGGCTACACCTTC. This gives the protein CASSTGTGGFNYGYTF.